Following are 7 T cell receptor beta chains from one sample sequenced in a study of T cell responses to AZD1222 COVID-19 vaccine. Some clones are missing from TCRdb's copy, which holds only in-frame ones; the method was immunoSEQ multiplex PCR. Of more than 100,000 clones in the sample, about nine tenths are singletons; the top ten hold roughly 1.3%. The specimen was peripheral blood, collected on day 0 of AZD1222 vaccination. The receptors originated from an adult in good health.

This clone was observed a handful of times. The genes are TRBV10-3 and TRBJ2-5; 7 bases are shared with TRBD2. The junction had 8 bases not matched to a gene; V was cut back by 8 bases and J by 5 bases. Germline V gene lookup returns CDR1 ENHRY and CDR2 SYGVKD. The CDR3 consists of 13 residues. The CDR3 is CAIWSGESETQYF. CDR3 DNA: TGTGCCATCTGGAGCGGGGAATCGGAGACCCAGTACTTC.

The rearrangement uses TRBV12-5 and TRBJ1-2; tentative D call: TRBD1 (6 bases). Deletions cut 0 bases from V and 0 bases from J, with 11 bases between. Germline V gene sequence: CDR1 LGHNT, CDR2 FRNRAP. This CDR3 has 16 amino acids. The CDR3 sequence: CASGLVRGGPNYGYTF. The CDR3 coding sequence is TGTGCTAGTGGTTTGGTAAGGGGGGGCCCTAACTATGGCTACACCTTC.

V usage is TRBV2 and J usage is TRBJ1-2; the match to TRBD1 covers 7 bases. V lost 7 bases to trimming and J lost 0 bases; unmatched junction nucleotides: 2. This CDR3 is 13 amino acids long. Germline lookup yields CDR1 SNHLY and CDR2 FYNNEI. The CDR3 DNA reads TGTGCCAGCACCGGACAGGCTAACTATGGCTACACCTTC. Translating it yields CASTGQANYGYTF.

CDR3 nucleotide sequence: TGTGCCAGCAGGCTCGACACTTCACCCCTCCACTTT. Its protein is CASRLDTSPLHF. The rearrangement uses TRBV2 and TRBJ1-6, with D unclear. The CDR3 contains 12 residues. V was pared by 6 bases and J by 9 bases, with 9 bases between. From germline, CDR1 is SNHLY and CDR2 FYNNEI.

CDR3 sequence reads: CASRPDGLTNEKLFF. The CDR3 DNA follows: TGTGCCAGCAGGCCGGACGGACTAACTAATGAAAAACTGTTTTTT. V and J are TRBV5-5 and TRBJ1-4; D not certain. Between the trimmed V and J ends, which lost 5 bases and 1 base, there was a span of 12 bases. CDR3 length: 15 amino acids. Per germline, CDR1 SGHKS and CDR2 YYEKEE (reference sequence).

V and J are TRBV5-1 and TRBJ1-1; unclear D gene. The germline gives CDR1 SGHRS, CDR2 YFSETQ. Trimming took 0 bases from V and 0 from J, leaving 12 bases between them. This CDR3 region has 16 residues. The CDR3 is CASSLATLGMNTEAFF. The DNA of the CDR3 is TGCGCCAGCAGCTTGGCGACACTCGGGATGAACACTGAAGCTTTCTTT.

This chain uses TRBV7-9 with TRBJ2-7; tentatively, D is TRBD1 or TRBD2 (6 bases each). This CDR3 spans 13 amino acids. From germline, CDR1 is SEHNR and CDR2 FQNEAQ (reference sequence). Deletions cut 3 bases from V and 4 bases from J, with 10 bases between. CDR3 region: CASSLPGAYEQYF. CDR3 nucleotide sequence: TGTGCCAGCAGCTTGCCGGGGGCTTACGAGCAGTACTTC.